A selection of T cell receptor beta chains follows, all from one sample in a study of blood T cell repertoires in COVID-19. The method was immunoSEQ multiplex PCR; TCRdb's version includes in-frame clones alone and lacks a portion of them. The data show about 130,000 clones, 80% to 90% seen once. Sequenced input: peripheral blood. The receptors were sampled from a man aged 55-75 years with COVID-19, enrolled during active disease. The CDR3 runs from the conserved cysteine through the conserved F or W. The D gene is left open where the match is weak. The size of a clone is reported for some rows only, either as once, few or many, or as a class for expanded clones.

clone size,V gene,D gene,J gene,CDR3 DNA,CDR3 protein
-,TRBV5-6,-,TRBJ1-2,TGTGCCAGCAGCTCGGGGTCACCCTATGGCTACACCTTC,CASSSGSPYGYTF
-,TRBV5-1,TRBD1,TRBJ1-2,TGCGCCAGCAGCAACGCGGGACAGGGTAGCTATGGCTACACCTTC,CASSNAGQGSYGYTF
-,TRBV6-5,-,TRBJ1-5,TGTGCCAGCAGAGGGGGGGCCGGTCAGCCCCAGCATTTT,CASRGGAGQPQHF
-,TRBV6-5,-,TRBJ1-3,TGTGCCAGCAGGATAAACAGGGTAACTGGAAACACCATATATTTT,CASRINRVTGNTIYF
few,TRBV10-3,-,TRBJ1-2,TGTGCCATCAGTTTAGGAGGTGGCTACACCTTC,CAISLGGGYTF
-,TRBV5-1,-,TRBJ1-5,TGCGCCAGCAGCATAGATCCTGATCAGCCCCAGCATTTT,CASSIDPDQPQHF
-,TRBV3-1/TRBV3-2,-,TRBJ1-3,TGTGCCAGCAGCCAAGACCCCATTTATCCGGGCACCATATATTTT,CASSQDPIYPGTIYF
once,TRBV11-2,-,TRBJ1-1,TGTGCCAGCAGCACCCTAAATCTGTTGACTCCTGAAGCTTTCTTT,CASSTLNLLTPEAFF
-,TRBV7-2,TRBD1,TRBJ1-6,TGTGCCAGCAGCTTCCCTGAGAGACAGGGGGGAACTAATTCACCCCTCCACTTT,CASSFPERQGGTNSPLHF
-,TRBV29-1,TRBD1,TRBJ2-7,TGCAGCGTTAGACAGGGGGTCTACGAGCAGTACTTC,CSVRQGVYEQYF
-,TRBV7-8,TRBD2,TRBJ2-1,TGTGCCAGCAGCTTAGTGCCTAGCGGGGGCATCTTTGAGCAGTTCTTC,CASSLVPSGGIFEQFF
-,TRBV7-9,TRBD2,TRBJ2-5,TGTGCCAGCGCCGGCGGGGGGGTTGAAGAGACCCAGTACTTC,CASAGGGVEETQYF
-,TRBV29-1,-,TRBJ1-1,TGCAGCTCGGAGCCCCCCGGGGCTGAAGCTTTCTTT,CSSEPPGAEAFF
-,TRBV6-2/TRBV6-3,-,TRBJ1-1,TGTGCCAGCAGTTACTCCACCCGGGGGAACACTGAAGCTTTCTTT,CASSYSTRGNTEAFF
-,TRBV6-1,TRBD1,TRBJ1-5,TGTGCCAGCAGTGACGGGACAGGGGAGTTGCCCCAGCATTTT,CASSDGTGELPQHF
-,TRBV13,-,TRBJ1-2,TGTGCCAGCAGCTTCCAACTCTATGGCTACACCTTC,CASSFQLYGYTF
once,TRBV12-3/TRBV12-4,-,TRBJ2-2,TGTGCCAGCAGTTTATTAGAGGCCGGGGAGCTGTTTTTT,CASSLLEAGELFF
many,TRBV5-1,-,TRBJ2-3,TGCGCCAGCAGACCACAGGCCATCCTCACAGATACGCAGTATTTT,CASRPQAILTDTQYF
-,TRBV7-8,TRBD1,TRBJ2-7,TGTGCCAGCAGCTTATTCGGGACAGCCGACTACGAGCAGTACTTC,CASSLFGTADYEQYF
-,TRBV9,TRBD1,TRBJ2-7,TGTGCCAGCAGCGTTTTCGGGACAGGACCCGAGCAGTACTTC,CASSVFGTGPEQYF
-,TRBV11-2,TRBD2,TRBJ2-1,TGTGCCAGCAGCTTGATAGGACTAGCGGGGGGGGTGGATGAGCAGTTCTTC,CASSLIGLAGGVDEQFF
-,TRBV5-4,TRBD1,TRBJ2-2,TGTGCCAGCCTTGGACAGGGGGCCGAGGGCGGGGAGCTGTTTTTT,CASLGQGAEGGELFF
-,TRBV6-5,TRBD1,TRBJ2-7,TGTGCCAGCAGTTACTCGGACAGGGGGAGCGAGCAGTACTTC,CASSYSDRGSEQYF
-,TRBV7-3,TRBD1,TRBJ2-1,TGTGCCAGCAGCTACCATTGGACAGGCGACAATGAGCAGTTCTTC,CASSYHWTGDNEQFF
-,TRBV11-3,TRBD1,TRBJ1-1,TGTGCCGGGAACCCGGGACAGGGGATGAATGAAGCTTTCTTT,CAGNPGQGMNEAFF
-,TRBV5-1,TRBD1,TRBJ2-3,TGCGCCAGCAGCTTGGTCGGTTCAGGGGGAGGCACAGATACGCAGTATTTT,CASSLVGSGGGTDTQYF
-,TRBV15,-,TRBJ2-2,TGTGCCACCAGCAGAGATCTTGGGGAGACTGAGGGGGAGCTGTTTTTT,CATSRDLGETEGELFF
few,TRBV18,TRBD2,TRBJ2-5,TGTGCCAGCTCACCGTACGGGGGGCAAGAGACCCAGTACTTC,CASSPYGGQETQYF
-,TRBV5-1,-,TRBJ2-7,TGCGCCAGCAGCTTAACCCCCGGGGGTGATCCCGAGCAGTACTTC,CASSLTPGGDPEQYF
-,TRBV19,TRBD1,TRBJ2-7,TGTGCCAGTAGTATTGGGACAGGCGACTCCTACGAGCAGTACTTC,CASSIGTGDSYEQYF
-,TRBV5-8,-,TRBJ2-2,TGTGCCAGCAGCTTGGTAGGGAGCGGGGAGCTGTTTTTT,CASSLVGSGELFF
-,TRBV15,-,TRBJ1-1,TGTGCCACCAGCAGACCTTCAGGGGCCACTGAAGCTTTCTTT,CATSRPSGATEAFF
-,TRBV19,-,TRBJ2-2,TGTGCCAGTAGTATTCAGGATTCCGGGGAGCTGTTTTTT,CASSIQDSGELFF
-,TRBV6-4,-,TRBJ1-1,TGTGCCAGCAGTGACACATACCCCGCCGGGAGGGAAGCTTTCTTT,CASSDTYPAGREAFF
-,TRBV11-2,TRBD2,TRBJ2-3,TGTGCCAGCAGCTCGCGACTAGCGGTGGGCACAGATACGCAGTATTTT,CASSSRLAVGTDTQYF
-,TRBV6-5,TRBD1,TRBJ1-3,TGTGCCAGCAGCTTACAGGGGGCGAGTGGAAACACCATATATTTT,CASSLQGASGNTIYF